Each of the 28 T cell receptor beta chains below was sequenced from the same sample in a study of Tregs in tolerant kidney transplant recipients (dated by TCRdb to 2018 to 2020). The library was generated by the immunoSEQ multiplex PCR assay. TCRdb obtained this table from immuneACCESS and retained in-frame rearrangements with V and J assigned. These tables miss some clones; where compared with another copy, unresolved V genes account for less than half of the shortfall, and the remainder is unexplained. The sample profile shows approximately 65,000 clones; around 83% of them were found once. Roughly 4.5% of the sample comes from the top ten. The source material was CD4+ T cells from blood. The receptors were sampled from a human donor in good health.

The gene calls are TRBV11-1 and TRBJ1-2; D is possibly TRBD1 (5 bases). V dropped 0 bases and J dropped 8 bases, with 13 bases sitting between them. CDR1 SGHAT and CDR2 FQDESV come from the germline V gene (reference sequence). There are 14 residues in the CDR3. CDR3 in DNA: TGTGCCAGCAGCTTAGCGGAGGGGACGCGGGGCTACACCTTC. Protein product: CASSLAEGTRGYTF.

The chain recombines TRBV7-2 with TRBJ2-1, with TRBD2 matching over 10 bases. V trimming: 1 base; J trimming: 8 bases; junction bases outside the gene matches: 8. The CDR3 totals 16 residues. Per germline, CDR1 SGHTA and CDR2 FQGNSA. The CDR3 spells CASSLGASGGAYEQFF. As DNA, the CDR3 is TGTGCCAGCAGCTTAGGGGCCAGCGGGGGGGCCTATGAGCAGTTCTTC.

This sequence joins TRBV27 and TRBJ2-6; no firm D call. This CDR3 is built from 15 residues. V gave up 5 bases and J gave up 0 bases, with 8 bases separating them. Germline values: CDR1 MNHEY, CDR2 SMNVEV (reference sequence). The CDR3 loop is CASSLLLSGANVLTF. DNA of the CDR3: TGTGCCAGCAGTCTACTACTCTCTGGGGCCAACGTCCTGACTTTC.

This sequence joins TRBV25-1 and TRBJ2-1; D uncertain. Germline CDR1 and CDR2: MGHDK and SYGVNS. V gave up 3 bases and J gave up 7 bases, with 16 bases separating them. The CDR3 has 15 amino acids. The CDR3 loop is CASSDPGGLGNEQFF. The CDR3 DNA reads as TGTGCCAGCAGTGACCCGGGCGGTCTTGGGAATGAGCAGTTCTTC.

The V and J genes are TRBV2 and TRBJ2-5, with 9 bases fitting TRBD1. Trimming cost V 6 bases and J 5 bases; bases outside gene matches: 10. The CDR3 is 15 amino acids. Germline CDR1 and CDR2: SNHLY and FYNNEI. As DNA, the CDR3 is TGTGCCAGCAGAGAAAGGACAGGGGAGCGGGAGACCCAGTACTTC. This codes for CASRERTGERETQYF.

This clone was picked up one time. The chain joins TRBV19 to TRBJ2-3; D unresolved. Deletions cut 3 bases from V and 4 bases from J, with 8 bases between. This CDR3 has 13 amino acids. The germline gives CDR1 LNHDA, CDR2 SQIVND (reference sequence). CDR3 residues: CASSIGASDTQYF. DNA for the CDR3: TGTGCCAGTAGTATCGGAGCGTCAGATACGCAGTATTTT.

The V and J genes are TRBV5-4 and TRBJ1-1, with D perhaps TRBD1 (6 bases). This CDR3 spans 15 amino acids. CDR1 and CDR2 from the germline V gene are SGHNT and YYREEE (reference sequence). The V gene lost 2 bases and the J gene lost 5 bases, with 16 bases spanning the gap. The CDR3 reads CASSLQTGWGTEAFF. CDR3 DNA sequence: TGTGCCAGCAGCTTACAAACAGGGTGGGGAACTGAAGCTTTCTTT.

The chain uses TRBV5-4 and TRBJ1-3; D not resolved. CDR3 length equals 17 residues. Trimming removed 3 bases from V and 0 bases from J, with 16 bases in between. In germline, CDR1 is SGHNT, CDR2 YYREEE (reference sequence). The CDR3 is CASSSSGVMFSGNTIYF. DNA for the CDR3: TGTGCCAGCAGCTCAAGCGGGGTGATGTTCTCTGGAAACACCATATATTTT.

The rearrangement uses TRBV28 and TRBJ1-3, with a weak D call TRBD1 (5 bases). Germline V lookup: CDR1 MDHEN, CDR2 SYDVKM. V was cut by 5 bases and J by 5 bases, with 19 bases left in between. The CDR3 loop spans 16 amino acids. The CDR3 region has the DNA TGTGCCAGCAGTGGGGGGTTGGAGGGGTCTCGAAACACCATATATTTT. Protein sequence: CASSGGLEGSRNTIYF.

Points on this clone: Germline is not matched at one junction end, which may reflect a read error. The genes are TRBV19 and TRBJ1-2; the D gene is possibly TRBD1 (6 bases). CDR3 length: 11 amino acids. Germline lookup yields CDR1 LNHDA and CDR2 SQIVND (reference sequence). CDR3 sequence reads: CASRKRTEYLF. CDR3 nucleotides: TGTGCCAGCAGAAAAAGGACAGAGTATTTATTC.

This sequence joins TRBV6-1 and TRBJ1-2; D unclear. Germline V lookup: CDR1 MNHNS, CDR2 SASEGT. The CDR3 length is 11 residues. The germline V and J ends were trimmed by 5 bases and 1 base, with 2 bases remaining between them. CDR3 in DNA: TGTGCCAGCAGTTTTAACTATGGCTACACCTTC. Amino acids: CASSFNYGYTF.

The V gene is TRBV11-3, the J gene TRBJ2-3; D is perhaps TRBD1 (7 bases). Germline V gene data show CDR1 as SGHNT and CDR2 as YENEEA. The CDR3 loop spans 15 amino acids. Trimming removed 5 bases from V and 2 bases from J, with 14 bases in between. The CDR3 loop reads CASSRGTASTDTQYF. The CDR3 DNA sequence: TGTGCCAGCAGCCGCGGGACAGCCTCCACAGATACGCAGTATTTT.

V gene TRBV4-2 combines with J gene TRBJ1-4; TRBD1 agrees at 9 bases. Germline V gene lookup returns CDR1 LGHNA and CDR2 YNFKEQ. The CDR3 length is 17 residues. V dropped 4 bases and J dropped 7; count of bases not matched to a gene: 13. CDR3 bases: TGTGCCAGCAGCCTACTTACCGGGACAGGGAAACTTGAAAAACTGTTTTTT. It specifies CASSLLTGTGKLEKLFF.

The gene calls are TRBV9 and TRBJ2-1, with 8 bases aligning to TRBD2. The CDR3 length is 14 residues. Per the germline V gene, CDR1 is SGDLS and CDR2 is YYNGEE. J was trimmed by 7 bases and V by 0 bases; bases with no gene match: 3. The CDR3 DNA sequence: TGTGCCAGCAGCGTAGTAGCGGGGAGGAATGAGCAGTTCTTC. It translates to CASSVVAGRNEQFF.

The gene calls are TRBV5-1 and TRBJ2-1; 13 bases are shared with TRBD2. The V gene's germline CDR1 is SGHRS and CDR2 YFSETQ. The ends lost 5 bases at V and 8 bases at J; junction bases unmatched: 7. The CDR3 has 15 residues. CDR3 coding DNA: TGCGCCAGCAGTCGGGGGACTAGCGGGGTCTATGAGCAGTTCTTC. Encoded protein: CASSRGTSGVYEQFF.

This chain uses TRBV5-1 with TRBJ1-1; D is perhaps TRBD1 (6 bases). V lost 2 bases to trimming and J lost 1 base, with 9 bases between them. The CDR3 runs 14 residues. The V gene's germline CDR1 is SGHRS and CDR2 YFSETQ. For the CDR3, the DNA is TGCGCCAGCAGCTTCGGGACACCGAACACTGAAGCTTTCTTT. Translation: CASSFGTPNTEAFF.

The rearrangement links TRBV14 to TRBJ1-6; D unclear. Germline-derived CDR1 and CDR2 are SGHDN and FVKESK. This CDR3 is built from 15 residues. The V end was cut by 6 bases, the J end by 0 bases, with 9 bases between. CDR3 sequence: CASRAASSYNSPLHF. CDR3 in DNA: TGTGCCAGCAGAGCGGCGAGCTCCTATAATTCACCCCTCCACTTT.

The CDR3 sequence: CASSATGTGHNEKLFF. For the CDR3, the DNA is TGTGCCAGCAGCGCAACCGGGACAGGGCATAATGAAAAACTGTTTTTT. The chain has TRBV7-2 and TRBJ1-4; TRBD1 matches 9 bases. The CDR3 loop spans 16 amino acids. The ends lost 5 bases at V and 4 bases at J; junction bases unmatched: 8. In germline, CDR1 is SGHTA, CDR2 FQGNSA.

This chain connects TRBV11-2 to TRBJ2-1; D is unresolved. Between the trimmed V and J ends, which lost 8 bases and 0 bases, there was a span of 11 bases. CDR1 is SGHAT, CDR2 FQNNGV, per germline. The CDR3 contains 14 residues. The CDR3 nucleotides are TGTGCCAGCGCCGACCTGAGCTCCTACAATGAGCAGTTCTTC. It codes for CASADLSSYNEQFF.

This clone is a singleton in its sample. The genes are TRBV5-1 and TRBJ1-2; D is ambiguous. Deletions cut 2 bases from V and 0 bases from J, with 5 bases between. CDR3 size: 13 residues. The V gene's germline CDR1 is SGHRS and CDR2 YFSETQ. CDR3 DNA: TGCGCCAGCAGCTTAACGACTAACTATGGCTACACCTTC. Its protein is CASSLTTNYGYTF.

The chain recombines TRBV5-1 with TRBJ1-3; D may be TRBD1 (5 bases). The V and J ends lost 4 bases and 0 bases respectively, with 14 bases between them. Looked up from germline, CDR1 is SGHRS and CDR2 is YFSETQ. CDR3 length: 16 amino acids. CDR3 sequence: CASSIAGTNSGNTIYF. The CDR3 DNA is TGCGCCAGCAGCATTGCCGGGACGAACTCTGGAAACACCATATATTTT.

This chain joins TRBV19 and TRBJ2-4; 8 bases are a match to TRBD2. The CDR3 sequence is 18 residues long. J was trimmed by 0 bases and V by 5 bases; bases with no gene match: 12. Per germline, CDR1 LNHDA and CDR2 SQIVND (reference sequence). CDR3 nucleotides: TGTGCCAGTAGTCCGATAGCGGGACTGAAACTAGCCAAAAACATTCAGTACTTC. This codes for CASSPIAGLKLAKNIQYF.

The chain couples TRBV7-6 to TRBJ1-1; 9 bases fit TRBD1. Germline values: CDR1 SGHVS, CDR2 FNYEAQ. J was trimmed by 5 bases and V by 5 bases; bases with no gene match: 6. The CDR3 has 14 residues. CDR3 nucleotides: TGTGCCAGCAGCCCCCGGACAGGGGTAACTGAAGCTTTCTTT. The encoded protein is CASSPRTGVTEAFF. Full variable domain (remainder filled in from reference TRBV7-6 and TRBJ1-1): GAGVSQSPRYKVTKRGQDVALRCDPISGHVSLYWYRQALGQGPEFLTYFNYEAQQDKSGLPNDRFSAERPEGSISTLTIQRTEQRDSAMYRCASSPRTGVTEAFFGQGTRLTVV.

V and J are TRBV5-1 and TRBJ2-5, with D possibly TRBD1 on 5 matching bases. Between the trimmed V and J ends, which lost 3 bases and 0 bases, there was a span of 12 bases. Germline CDR1 and CDR2: SGHRS and YFSETQ. This CDR3 region has 15 residues. The CDR3 spells CASSSGQLYQETQYF. In nucleotides, the CDR3 is TGCGCCAGCAGCTCCGGACAACTGTACCAAGAGACCCAGTACTTC.

The rearrangement joins TRBV12-5 to TRBJ2-3; 8 nucleotides align to TRBD2. V dropped 6 bases and J dropped 0; count of bases not matched to a gene: 8. CDR1 and CDR2 from the germline V gene are LGHNT and FRNRAP. This CDR3 comprises 16 residues. CDR3 coding DNA: TGTGCTAGTGGGCGTGGGGCTAGCGGGAGCACAGATACGCAGTATTTT. As protein: CASGRGASGSTDTQYF.

This CDR3 is CASSFNPGGWETQYF. The DNA of the CDR3 is TGTGCCAGCAGCTTTAATCCAGGGGGATGGGAGACCCAGTACTTC. V and J are TRBV7-3 and TRBJ2-5; 7 nucleotides line up with TRBD1. This CDR3 comprises 15 residues. V lost 3 bases, J lost 5 bases, and 9 bases stayed unmatched. CDR1 SGHTA and CDR2 FQGTGA come from the germline V gene. Full variable domain (missing parts from reference TRBV7-3 and TRBJ2-5): GAGVSQTPSNKVTEKGKYVELRCDPISGHTALYWYRQSLGQGPEFLIYFQGTGAADDSGLPNDRFFAVRPEGSVSTLKIQRTERGDSAVYLCASSFNPGGWETQYFGPGTRLLVL.

The CDR3 DNA sequence: TGTGCCATCAGTGAGGTTACAGGGCTAGGCTACACCTTC. This translates into CAISEVTGLGYTF. J is TRBJ1-2 and V is TRBV10-3; D is possibly TRBD1 (6 bases). Per the germline V gene, CDR1 is ENHRY and CDR2 is SYGVKD. This CDR3 has 13 amino acids. The germline V and J ends were trimmed by 2 bases and 8 bases, with 12 bases remaining between them.

This chain links TRBV29-1 with TRBJ1-2, with a possible D match to TRBD1 (5 bases). Per the germline V gene, CDR1 is SQVTM and CDR2 is ANQGSEA. Trimming removed 7 bases from V and 2 bases from J, with 14 bases in between. The CDR3 contains 13 residues. The CDR3 nucleotides read TGCAGCGCAACAGACAGTTCGAACTATGGCTACACCTTC. Its translation: CSATDSSNYGYTF.